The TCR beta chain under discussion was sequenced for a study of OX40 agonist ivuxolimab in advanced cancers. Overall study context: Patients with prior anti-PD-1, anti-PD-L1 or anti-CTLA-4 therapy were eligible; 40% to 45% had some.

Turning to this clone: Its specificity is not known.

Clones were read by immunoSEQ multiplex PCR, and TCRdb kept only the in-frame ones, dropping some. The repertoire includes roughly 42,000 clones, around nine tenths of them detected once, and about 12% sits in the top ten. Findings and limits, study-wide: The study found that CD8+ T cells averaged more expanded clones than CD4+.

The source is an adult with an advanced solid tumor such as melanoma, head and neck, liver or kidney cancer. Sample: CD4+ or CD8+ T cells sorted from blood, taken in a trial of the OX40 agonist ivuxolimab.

The CDR3 DNA is TGTGCCAGCAGCTCACCGGGACAGGGGAGGCAAAAACTGTTTTTT. Translating gives CASSSPGQGRQKLFF. The chain combines TRBV7-8 with TRBJ1-4; 10 bases fit TRBD1. J gave up 9 bases and V 4 bases, and 8 bases lay outside the gene matches. Germline assignment: CDR1 SGHVS and CDR2 FQNEAQ. The CDR3 runs 15 residues.